Listed below are T cell receptor beta chains from one sample, sequenced in a study of cytomegalovirus exposure and HLA in healthy donors. TCRdb keeps only in-frame clones here, not all; method: immunoSEQ multiplex PCR. Here the sample spans fewer than 250,000 clones, 86% being singletons. The sequenced sample was PBMCs. Every receptor here comes from a young woman in good health and CMV-seronegative. Each CDR3 is given with its conserved first and last residue. Fields, in order: clone size, J gene, D gene, V gene, CDR3 DNA, CDR3 protein. A D gene is named only where the DNA matches it firmly. Some rows have no size entry. The others give once, few or many, or a class for an expanded clone.

- TRBJ2-1 TRBD2 TRBV7-8 TGTGCCAGCAGCCTGAAGGGGGGACTAGCGGGGGAAGACAATGAGCAGTTCTTC CASSLKGGLAGEDNEQFF
- TRBJ2-7 - TRBV11-2 TGTGCCAGCAGCTTTATCAGGTTTAGCTCCTACGAGCAGTACTTC CASSFIRFSSYEQYF
- TRBJ2-2 TRBD1 TRBV2 TGTGCCAGCGCTAGACAGGGGACGGGCACCGGGGAGCTGTTTTTT CASARQGTGTGELFF
- TRBJ1-1 - TRBV10-1 TGCGCCAGCAGTGAGTCGGGGAGGGGTTCGAACACTGAAGCTTTCTTT CASSESGRGSNTEAFF
- TRBJ1-2 - TRBV27 TGTGCCAGCAGTTTGTCCTTTACAGGGAACTATGGCTACACCTTC CASSLSFTGNYGYTF
- TRBJ2-7 TRBD2 TRBV14 TGTGCCAGCAGCCACATACTAGCGGGAGAAGCCCGGAGCTCCTACGAGCAGTACTTC CASSHILAGEARSSYEQYF
- TRBJ1-5 - TRBV29-1 TGCAGCGTTCTCCAGGGCAGGGGACAGCCCCAGCATTTT CSVLQGRGQPQHF
once TRBJ2-3 TRBD1 TRBV5-4 TGTGCCAGCAGCAACCGACAGGGGGTCCCAGATACGCAGTATTTT CASSNRQGVPDTQYF
once TRBJ2-5 - TRBV5-1 TGCGCCAGCAGCTTTTCCCCAACTAACCAAGAGACCCAGTACTTC CASSFSPTNQETQYF
- TRBJ1-2 - TRBV5-5 TGTGCCAGCAGCCCACGGTGGGGGCAGGCGGATGGCTACACCTTC CASSPRWGQADGYTF
- TRBJ1-1 - TRBV30 TGTGCCTGGAGCCCGGACAGGAACACTGAAGCTTTCTTT CAWSPDRNTEAFF
- TRBJ2-3 - TRBV7-9 TGTGCCAGCAGCTTGGGCAACTGGAGGGCAGATACGCAGTATTTT CASSLGNWRADTQYF
- TRBJ1-1 - TRBV9 TGTGCCAGCGACGACCAAAGGGGCACTGAAGCTTTCTTT CASDDQRGTEAFF
- TRBJ1-1 - TRBV23-1 TGCGCCAGCAGTCAATCTTGGGGGGGCACTGAAGCTTTCTTT CASSQSWGGTEAFF
once TRBJ2-5 - TRBV4-1 TGCGCCAGCAGCCAAGAAACGTCGACAGCACAAGAGACCCAGTACTTC CASSQETSTAQETQYF